The present TCR beta chain was sequenced within a study of blood T cell repertoires in COVID-19. This CDR3 spans 14 amino acids. Germline V gives CDR1 SGHRS, CDR2 YFSETQ. Trimming took 2 bases from V and 7 from J, leaving 15 bases between them. Repertoires were generated with immunoSEQ multiplex PCR, while TCRdb's copy carries only in-frame clones and drops some. The data show under 300,000 clones, with around 87% seen just once and roughly 7% held by the top ten. The origin of this receptor is a man aged 55 to 70 who had recovered from COVID-19. The genes are TRBV5-1 and TRBJ1-1; D might be TRBD1 (5 bases). Material for sequencing was peripheral blood. This CDR3 is CASSLHTGTYEAFF. In DNA form, the CDR3 reads TGCGCCAGCAGCTTACATACCGGGACTTATGAAGCTTTCTTT. Based on the CDR3 plus reference TRBV5-1 and TRBJ1-1, the full variable domain is KAGVTQTPRYLIKTRGQQVTLSCSPISGHRSVSWYQQTPGQGLQFLFEYFSETQRNKGNFPGRFSGRQFSNSRSEMNVSTLELGDSALYLCASSLHTGTYEAFFGQGTRLTVV.